Here is one T cell receptor (beta chain) with its context. The data were taken from a study of cytomegalovirus exposure and HLA in healthy donors. In germline, CDR1 is LGHNA, CDR2 YNFKEQ. Trimming at V came to 4 bases and at J to 7 bases, leaving 17 bases not matched to a gene. The length of the CDR3 is 18 residues. This PCR relied on a set of 60 Vbeta primers and 13 Jbeta primers. TCRdb keeps only in-frame clones here, not all; method: immunoSEQ multiplex PCR. The sample shows under 200,000 clones, approximately 78% of them seen only once. This TCR was recovered from a woman between 35 and 50 years old in good health and CMV-seronegative. The V call is TRBV4-2, the J call TRBJ1-5, with 9 bases lining up with TRBD1. The specimen sequenced was PBMCs. This CDR3 reads CASSPGTGSGFQGQPQHF. The CDR3 DNA reads as TGTGCCAGCAGCCCCGGGACAGGGTCGGGGTTCCAGGGACAGCCCCAGCATTTT.